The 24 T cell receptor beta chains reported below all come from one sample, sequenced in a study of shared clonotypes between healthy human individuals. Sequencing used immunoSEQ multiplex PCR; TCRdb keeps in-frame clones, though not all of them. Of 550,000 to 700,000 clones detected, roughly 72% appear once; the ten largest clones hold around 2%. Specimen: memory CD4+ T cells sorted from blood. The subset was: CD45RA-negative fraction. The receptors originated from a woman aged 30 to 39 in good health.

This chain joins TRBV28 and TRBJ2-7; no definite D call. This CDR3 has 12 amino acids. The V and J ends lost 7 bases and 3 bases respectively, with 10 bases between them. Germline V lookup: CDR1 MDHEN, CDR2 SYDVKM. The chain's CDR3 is CASTSRIYEQYF. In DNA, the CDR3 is TGTGCCAGCACCTCCCGGATCTACGAGCAGTACTTC.

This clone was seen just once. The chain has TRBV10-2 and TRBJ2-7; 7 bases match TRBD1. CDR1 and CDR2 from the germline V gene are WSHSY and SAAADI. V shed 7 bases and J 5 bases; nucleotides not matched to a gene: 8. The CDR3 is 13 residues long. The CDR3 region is CASNEQGQNEQYF. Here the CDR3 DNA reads TGCGCCAGCAACGAACAGGGGCAAAACGAGCAGTACTTC.

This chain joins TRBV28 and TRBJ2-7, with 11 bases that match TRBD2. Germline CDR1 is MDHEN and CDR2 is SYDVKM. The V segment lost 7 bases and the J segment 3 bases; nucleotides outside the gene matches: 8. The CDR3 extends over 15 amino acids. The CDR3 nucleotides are TGTGCCAGCACCCCAATAGCGGGAGGGCGCTACGAGCAGTACTTC. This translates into CASTPIAGGRYEQYF.

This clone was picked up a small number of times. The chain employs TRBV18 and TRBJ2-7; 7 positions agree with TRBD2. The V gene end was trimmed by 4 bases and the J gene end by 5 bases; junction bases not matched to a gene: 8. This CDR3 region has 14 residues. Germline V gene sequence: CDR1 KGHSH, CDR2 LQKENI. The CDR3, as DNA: TGTGCCAGCTCACTGAGCGGGGTCCTGGACGAGCAGTACTTC. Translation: CASSLSGVLDEQYF.

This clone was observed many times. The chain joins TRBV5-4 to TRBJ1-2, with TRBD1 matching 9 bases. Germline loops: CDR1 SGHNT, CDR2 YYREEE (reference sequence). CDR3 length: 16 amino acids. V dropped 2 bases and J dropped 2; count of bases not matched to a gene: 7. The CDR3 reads CASSLSGTGLNYGYTF. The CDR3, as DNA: TGTGCCAGCAGCTTATCCGGGACAGGGCTCAACTATGGCTACACCTTC.

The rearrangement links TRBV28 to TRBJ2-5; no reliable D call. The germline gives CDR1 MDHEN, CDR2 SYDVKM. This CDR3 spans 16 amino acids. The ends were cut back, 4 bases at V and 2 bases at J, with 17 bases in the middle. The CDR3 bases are TGTGCCAGCAGTTCTGCCAGCCACCCCCTTCAAGAGACCCAGTACTTC. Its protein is CASSSASHPLQETQYF.

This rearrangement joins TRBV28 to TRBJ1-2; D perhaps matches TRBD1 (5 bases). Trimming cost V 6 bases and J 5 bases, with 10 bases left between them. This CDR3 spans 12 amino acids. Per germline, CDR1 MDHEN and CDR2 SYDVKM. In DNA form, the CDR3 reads TGTGCCAGCAGGGGGGTCAGATATGGCTACACCTTC. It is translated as CASRGVRYGYTF.

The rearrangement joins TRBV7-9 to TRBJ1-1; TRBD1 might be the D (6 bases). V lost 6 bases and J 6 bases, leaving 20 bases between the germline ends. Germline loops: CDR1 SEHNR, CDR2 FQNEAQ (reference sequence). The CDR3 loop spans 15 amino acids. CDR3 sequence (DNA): TGTGCCAGCAGGGCCCTTACAGGGTTTCATCCTGAAGCTTTCTTT. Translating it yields CASRALTGFHPEAFF. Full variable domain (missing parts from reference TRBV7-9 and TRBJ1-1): DTGVSQNPRHKITKRGQNVTFRCDPISEHNRLYWYRQTLGQGPEFLTYFQNEAQLEKSRLLSDRFSAERPKGSFSTLEIQRTEQGDSAMYLCASRALTGFHPEAFFGQGTRLTVV.

CDR3 protein: CASSPQHDGNTQYF. In nucleotides, the CDR3 is TGTGCCAGCAGCCCGCAACATGACGGCAATACGCAGTATTTT. The rearrangement links TRBV7-9 to TRBJ2-3; the D is unclear. V gave up 5 bases and J gave up 7 bases, with 16 bases separating them. CDR1 is SEHNR, CDR2 FQNEAQ, per germline (reference sequence). CDR3 length equals 14 residues.

The CDR3 DNA reads as TGCGCCAGCAGCAACGGACAGTCCGCTGAAAAACTGTTTTTT. This translates into CASSNGQSAEKLFF. V gene TRBV10-1 combines with J gene TRBJ1-4, with D perhaps matching TRBD1 (6 bases). The CDR3 loop spans 14 amino acids. Trimming removed 6 bases from V and 7 bases from J, with 15 bases in between. Germline values: CDR1 WNHNN, CDR2 SYGVQD (reference sequence).

CDR3 DNA sequence: TGTGCCAGCAGCGGGTGGACAGCTTCCTACGAGCAGTACTTC. Protein product: CASSGWTASYEQYF. The rearrangement links TRBV13 to TRBJ2-7; possibly TRBD1 for D (6 bases). The CDR3 sequence is 14 residues long. Trimming shortened V by 5 bases and J by 1 base, and 12 bases separated the two germline ends. CDR1 PRHDT and CDR2 FYEKMQ come from the germline V gene (reference sequence).

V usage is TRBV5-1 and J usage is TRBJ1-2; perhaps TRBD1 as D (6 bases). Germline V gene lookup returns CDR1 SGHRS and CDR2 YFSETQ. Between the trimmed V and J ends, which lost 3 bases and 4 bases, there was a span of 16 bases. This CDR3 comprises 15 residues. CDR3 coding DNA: TGCGCCAGCAGCTCCGGCACAGGGAACAGCTATGGCTACACCTTC. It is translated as CASSSGTGNSYGYTF.

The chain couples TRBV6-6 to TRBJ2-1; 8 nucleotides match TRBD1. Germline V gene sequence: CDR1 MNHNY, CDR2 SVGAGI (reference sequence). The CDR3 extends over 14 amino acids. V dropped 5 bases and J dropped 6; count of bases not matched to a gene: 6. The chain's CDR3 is CASSPRQGINEQFF. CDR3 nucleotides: TGTGCCAGCAGTCCAAGACAGGGGATCAATGAGCAGTTCTTC.

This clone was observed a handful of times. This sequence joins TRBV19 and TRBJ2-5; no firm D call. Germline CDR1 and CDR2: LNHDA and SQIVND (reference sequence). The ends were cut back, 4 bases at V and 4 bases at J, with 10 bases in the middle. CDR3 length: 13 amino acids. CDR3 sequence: CASSTPGAETQYF. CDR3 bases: TGTGCCAGTAGTACCCCGGGTGCAGAGACCCAGTACTTC. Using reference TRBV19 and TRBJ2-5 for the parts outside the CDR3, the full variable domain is DGGITQSPKYLFRKEGQNVTLSCEQNLNHDAMYWYRQDPGQGLRLIYYSQIVNDFQKGDIAEGYSVSREKKESFPLTVTSAQKNPTAFYLCASSTPGAETQYFGPGTRLLVL.

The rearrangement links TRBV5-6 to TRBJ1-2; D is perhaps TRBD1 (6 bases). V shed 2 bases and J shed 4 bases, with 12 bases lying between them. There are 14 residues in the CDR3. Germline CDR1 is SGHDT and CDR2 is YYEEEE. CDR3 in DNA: TGTGCCAGCAGCTTTTCCCAGGGGAGCTATGGCTACACCTTC. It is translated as CASSFSQGSYGYTF.

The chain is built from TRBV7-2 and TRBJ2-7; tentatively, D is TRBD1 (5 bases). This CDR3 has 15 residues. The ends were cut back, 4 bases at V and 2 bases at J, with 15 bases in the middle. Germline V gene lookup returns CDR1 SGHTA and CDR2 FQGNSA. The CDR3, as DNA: TGTGCCAGCAGCTATCTAGGGGTGCCGACCTACGAGCAGTACTTC. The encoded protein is CASSYLGVPTYEQYF.

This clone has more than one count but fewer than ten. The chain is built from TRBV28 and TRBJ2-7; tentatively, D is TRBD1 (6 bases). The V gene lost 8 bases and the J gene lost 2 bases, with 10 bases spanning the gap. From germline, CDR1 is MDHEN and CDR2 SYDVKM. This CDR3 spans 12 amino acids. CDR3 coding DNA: TGTGCCAGCTTAACAGGGACCTACGAGCAGTACTTC. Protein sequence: CASLTGTYEQYF.

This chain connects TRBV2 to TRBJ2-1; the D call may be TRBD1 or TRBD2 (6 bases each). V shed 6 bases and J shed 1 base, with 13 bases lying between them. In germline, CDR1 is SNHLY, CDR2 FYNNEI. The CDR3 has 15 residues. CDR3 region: CASRPTGRSYNEQFF. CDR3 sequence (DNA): TGTGCCAGCAGACCTACAGGGAGGTCCTACAATGAGCAGTTCTTC.

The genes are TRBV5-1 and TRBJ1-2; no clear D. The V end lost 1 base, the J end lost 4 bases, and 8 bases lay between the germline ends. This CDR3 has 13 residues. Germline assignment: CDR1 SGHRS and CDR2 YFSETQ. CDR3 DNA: TGCGCCAGCAGCTTGACAGATCCCTATGGCTACACCTTC. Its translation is CASSLTDPYGYTF.

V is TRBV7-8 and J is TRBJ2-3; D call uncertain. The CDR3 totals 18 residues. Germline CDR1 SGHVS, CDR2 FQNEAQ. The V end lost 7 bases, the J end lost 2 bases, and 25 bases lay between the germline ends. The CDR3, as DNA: TGTGCCAGCAAGGGCCGGCAGCGAGCACCGTTGCCCACAGATACGCAGTATTTT. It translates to CASKGRQRAPLPTDTQYF.

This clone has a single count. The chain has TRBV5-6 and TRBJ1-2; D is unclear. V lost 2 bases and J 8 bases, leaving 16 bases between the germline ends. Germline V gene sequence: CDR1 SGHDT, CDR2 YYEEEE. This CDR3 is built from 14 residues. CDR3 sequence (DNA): TGTGCCAGCAGCTTTTTCCCGGCGAATGGAGGCTACACCTTC. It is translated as CASSFFPANGGYTF.

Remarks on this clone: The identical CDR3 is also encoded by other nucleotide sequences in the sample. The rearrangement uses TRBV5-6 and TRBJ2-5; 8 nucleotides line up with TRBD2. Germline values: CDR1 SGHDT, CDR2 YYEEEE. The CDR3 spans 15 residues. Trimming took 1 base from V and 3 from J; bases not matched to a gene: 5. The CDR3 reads CASSLPGGREETQYF. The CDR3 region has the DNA TGTGCCAGCAGCTTGCCGGGAGGGCGGGAAGAGACCCAGTACTTC.

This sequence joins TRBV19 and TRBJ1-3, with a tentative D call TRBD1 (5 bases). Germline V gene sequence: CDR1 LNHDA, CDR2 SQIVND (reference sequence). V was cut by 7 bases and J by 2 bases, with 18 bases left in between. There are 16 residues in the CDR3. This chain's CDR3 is CASKPRSGSTGNTIYF. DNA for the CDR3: TGTGCCAGTAAACCAAGGTCAGGGTCAACTGGAAACACCATATATTTT.

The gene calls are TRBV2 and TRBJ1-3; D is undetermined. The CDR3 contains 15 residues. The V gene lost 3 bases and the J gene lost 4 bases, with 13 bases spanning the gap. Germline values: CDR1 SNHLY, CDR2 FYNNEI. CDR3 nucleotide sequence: TGTGCCAGCAGTGACCAGGCCTGGACCGGAAACACCATATATTTT. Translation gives CASSDQAWTGNTIYF.